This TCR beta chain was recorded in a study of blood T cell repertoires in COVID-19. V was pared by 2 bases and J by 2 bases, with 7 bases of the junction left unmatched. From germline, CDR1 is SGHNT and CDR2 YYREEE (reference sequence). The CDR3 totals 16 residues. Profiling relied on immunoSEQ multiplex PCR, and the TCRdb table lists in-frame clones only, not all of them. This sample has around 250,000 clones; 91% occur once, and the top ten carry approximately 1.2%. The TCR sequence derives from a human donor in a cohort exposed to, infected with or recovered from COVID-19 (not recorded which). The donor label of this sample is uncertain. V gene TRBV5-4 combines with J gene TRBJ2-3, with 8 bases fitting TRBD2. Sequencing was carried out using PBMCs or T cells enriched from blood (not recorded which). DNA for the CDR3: TGTGCCAGCAGCTTCCGCGGGGGGCCCCCCACAGATACGCAGTATTTT. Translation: CASSFRGGPPTDTQYF.